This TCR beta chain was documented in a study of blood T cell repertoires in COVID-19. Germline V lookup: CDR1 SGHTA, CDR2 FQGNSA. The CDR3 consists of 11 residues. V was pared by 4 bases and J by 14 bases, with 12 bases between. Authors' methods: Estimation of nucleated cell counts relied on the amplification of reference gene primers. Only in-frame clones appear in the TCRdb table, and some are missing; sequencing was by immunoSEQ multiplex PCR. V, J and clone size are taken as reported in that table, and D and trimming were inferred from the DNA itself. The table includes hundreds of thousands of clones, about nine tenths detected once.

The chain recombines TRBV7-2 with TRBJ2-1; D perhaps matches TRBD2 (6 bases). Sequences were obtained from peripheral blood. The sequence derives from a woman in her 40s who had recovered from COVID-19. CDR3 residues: CASSSRLVKFF. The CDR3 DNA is TGTGCCAGCAGCTCCCGACTAGTAAAGTTCTTC.